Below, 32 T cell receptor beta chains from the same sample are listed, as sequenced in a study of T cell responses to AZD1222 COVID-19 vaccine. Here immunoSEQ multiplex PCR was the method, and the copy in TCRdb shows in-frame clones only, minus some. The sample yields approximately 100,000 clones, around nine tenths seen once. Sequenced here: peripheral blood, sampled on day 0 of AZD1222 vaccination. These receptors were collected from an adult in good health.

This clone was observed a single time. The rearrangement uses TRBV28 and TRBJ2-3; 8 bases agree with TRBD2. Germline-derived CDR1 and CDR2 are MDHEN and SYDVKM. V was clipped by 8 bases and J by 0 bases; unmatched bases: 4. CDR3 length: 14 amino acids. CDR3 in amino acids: CASSSGGSTDTQYF. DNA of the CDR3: TGTGCCAGCTCGAGCGGGGGAAGCACAGATACGCAGTATTTT.

The CDR3 DNA follows: TGTGCTAGTGTATTGGACAGGGCCTATGGCTACACCTTC. This gives the protein CASVLDRAYGYTF. The rearrangement links TRBV12-5 to TRBJ1-2; 8 bases line up with TRBD1. Germline assignment: CDR1 LGHNT and CDR2 FRNRAP. CDR3 size: 13 residues. J was trimmed by 4 bases and V by 7 bases; bases with no gene match: 5.

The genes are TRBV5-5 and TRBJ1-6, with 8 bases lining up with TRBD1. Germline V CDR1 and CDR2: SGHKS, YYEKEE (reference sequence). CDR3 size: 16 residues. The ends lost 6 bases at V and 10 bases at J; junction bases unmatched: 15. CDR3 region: CASILTGAPLGSPLHF. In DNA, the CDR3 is TGTGCCAGCATCCTGACAGGGGCCCCCCTTGGATCACCCCTCCACTTT.

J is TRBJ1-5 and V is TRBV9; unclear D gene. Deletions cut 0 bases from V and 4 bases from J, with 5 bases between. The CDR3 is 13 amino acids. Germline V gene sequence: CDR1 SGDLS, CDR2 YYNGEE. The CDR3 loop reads CASSVAGNQPQHF. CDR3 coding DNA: TGTGCCAGCAGCGTAGCGGGAAATCAGCCCCAGCATTTT. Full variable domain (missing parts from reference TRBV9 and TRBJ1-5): DSGVTQTPKHLITATGQRVTLRCSPRSGDLSVYWYQQSLDQGLQFLIQYYNGEERAKGNILERFSAQQFPDLHSELNLSSLELGDSALYFCASSVAGNQPQHFGDGTRLSIL.

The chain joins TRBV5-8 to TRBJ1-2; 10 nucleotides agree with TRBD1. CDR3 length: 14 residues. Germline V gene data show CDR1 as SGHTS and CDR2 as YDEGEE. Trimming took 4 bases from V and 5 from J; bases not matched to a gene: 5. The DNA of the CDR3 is TGTGCCAGCAGCCCGACAGGGGGCGAATATGGCTACACCTTC. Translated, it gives CASSPTGGEYGYTF.

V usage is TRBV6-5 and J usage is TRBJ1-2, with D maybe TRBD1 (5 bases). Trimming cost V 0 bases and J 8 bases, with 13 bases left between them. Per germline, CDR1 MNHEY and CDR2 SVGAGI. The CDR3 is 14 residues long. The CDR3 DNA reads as TGTGCCAGCAGTTACTCCTGGACATATGGAGGCTACACCTTC. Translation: CASSYSWTYGGYTF.

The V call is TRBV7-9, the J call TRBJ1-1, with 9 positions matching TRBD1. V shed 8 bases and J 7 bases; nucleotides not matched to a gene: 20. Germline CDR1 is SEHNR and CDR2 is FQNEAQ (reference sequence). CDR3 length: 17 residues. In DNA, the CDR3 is TGTGCCAGCGGGTTTGAGCCGACAGGGGGTTTGGGGATTGAAGCTTTCTTT. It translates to CASGFEPTGGLGIEAFF.

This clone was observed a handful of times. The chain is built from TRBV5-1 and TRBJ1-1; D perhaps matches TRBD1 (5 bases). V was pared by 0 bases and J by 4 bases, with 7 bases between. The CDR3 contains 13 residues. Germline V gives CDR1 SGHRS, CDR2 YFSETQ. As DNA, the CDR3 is TGCGCCAGCAGCTTGGTGGGGCCCACTGAAGCTTTCTTT. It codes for CASSLVGPTEAFF.

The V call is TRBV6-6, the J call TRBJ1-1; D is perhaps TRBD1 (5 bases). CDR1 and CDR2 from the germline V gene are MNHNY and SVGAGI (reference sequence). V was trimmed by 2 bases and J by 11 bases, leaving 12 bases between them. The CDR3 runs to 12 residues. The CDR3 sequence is CASSYEGAEAFF. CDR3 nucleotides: TGTGCCAGCAGTTACGAAGGGGCCGAGGCTTTCTTT.

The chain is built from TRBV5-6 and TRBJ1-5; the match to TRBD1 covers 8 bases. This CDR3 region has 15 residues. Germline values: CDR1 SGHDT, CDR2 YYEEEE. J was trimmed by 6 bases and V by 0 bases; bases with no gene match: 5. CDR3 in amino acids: CASSLGTGFGQPQHF. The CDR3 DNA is TGTGCCAGCAGCTTGGGGACAGGGTTCGGTCAGCCCCAGCATTTT.

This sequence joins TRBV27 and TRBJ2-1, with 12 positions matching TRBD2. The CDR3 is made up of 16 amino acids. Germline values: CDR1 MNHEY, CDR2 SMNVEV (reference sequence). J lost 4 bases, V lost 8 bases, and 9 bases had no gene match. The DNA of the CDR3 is TGTGCCAGCGGGAGACTAGCGGGGGCGGGTTACAATGAGCAGTTCTTC. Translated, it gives CASGRLAGAGYNEQFF.

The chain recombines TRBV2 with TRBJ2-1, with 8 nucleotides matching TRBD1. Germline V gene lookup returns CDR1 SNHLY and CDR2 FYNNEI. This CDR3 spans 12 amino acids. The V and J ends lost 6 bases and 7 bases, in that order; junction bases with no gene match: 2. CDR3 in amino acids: CASRDRVNEQFF. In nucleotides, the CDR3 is TGTGCCAGCAGGGACAGGGTTAATGAGCAGTTCTTC.

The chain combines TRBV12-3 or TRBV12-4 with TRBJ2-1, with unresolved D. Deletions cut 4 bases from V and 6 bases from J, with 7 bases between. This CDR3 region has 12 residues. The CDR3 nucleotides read TGTGCCAGCAGTTATGAGAGCAATGAGCAGTTCTTC. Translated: CASSYESNEQFF.

The chain's CDR3 is CASSPYGLAGEDEQYF. The CDR3 DNA sequence: TGCGCCAGCAGCCCTTACGGACTAGCGGGGGAGGACGAGCAGTACTTC. The chain couples TRBV4-1 to TRBJ2-7; 13 bases line up with TRBD2. The CDR3 runs to 16 residues. Trimming cost V 4 bases and J 5 bases; bases outside gene matches: 8. CDR1 MGHRA and CDR2 YSYEKL come from the germline V gene.

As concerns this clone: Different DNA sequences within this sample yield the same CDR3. This CDR3 reads CASSSGTDFNYGYTF. DNA for the CDR3: TGTGCCAGCAGTTCCGGGACAGACTTTAACTATGGCTACACCTTC. The chain recombines TRBV7-9 with TRBJ1-2, with 7 positions matching TRBD1. The germline V gene encodes CDR1 SEHNR and CDR2 FQNEAQ (reference sequence). This CDR3 is built from 15 residues. Trimming removed 6 bases from V and 1 base from J; junction bases left unmatched: 8. The complete variable domain, with remaining parts taken from reference TRBV7-9 and TRBJ1-2, reads DTGVSQNPRHKITKRGQNVTFRCDPISEHNRLYWYRQTLGQGPEFLTYFQNEAQLEKSRLLSDRFSAERPKGSFSTLEIQRTEQGDSAMYLCASSSGTDFNYGYTFGSGTRLTVV.

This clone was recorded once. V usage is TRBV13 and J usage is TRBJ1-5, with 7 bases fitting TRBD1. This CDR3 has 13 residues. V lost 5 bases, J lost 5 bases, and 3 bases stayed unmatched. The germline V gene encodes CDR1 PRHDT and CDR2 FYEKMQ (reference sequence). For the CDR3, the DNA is TGTGCCAGCAGCGTCCAGGGGGATCAGCCCCAGCATTTT. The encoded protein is CASSVQGDQPQHF.

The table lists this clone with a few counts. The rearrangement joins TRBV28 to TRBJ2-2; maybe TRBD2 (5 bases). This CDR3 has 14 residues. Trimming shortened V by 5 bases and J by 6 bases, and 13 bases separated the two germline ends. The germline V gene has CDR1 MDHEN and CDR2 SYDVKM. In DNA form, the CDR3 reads TGTGCCAGCAGTATCCTTCGGGATGCCGGGGAGCTGTTTTTT. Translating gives CASSILRDAGELFF.

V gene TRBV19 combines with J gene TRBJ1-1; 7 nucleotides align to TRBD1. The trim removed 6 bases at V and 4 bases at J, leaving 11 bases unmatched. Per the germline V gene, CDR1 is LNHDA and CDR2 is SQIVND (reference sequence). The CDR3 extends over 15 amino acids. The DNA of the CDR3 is TGTGCCAGTAGCCCCTTAACAGGGGTCGGCACTGAAGCTTTCTTT. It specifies CASSPLTGVGTEAFF.

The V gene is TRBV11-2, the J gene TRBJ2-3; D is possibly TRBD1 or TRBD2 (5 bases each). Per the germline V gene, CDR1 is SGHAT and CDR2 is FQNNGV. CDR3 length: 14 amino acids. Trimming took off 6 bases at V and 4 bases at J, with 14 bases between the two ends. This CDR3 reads CASSFYGAADTQYF. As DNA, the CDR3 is TGTGCCAGCAGTTTTTACGGGGCCGCAGATACGCAGTATTTT. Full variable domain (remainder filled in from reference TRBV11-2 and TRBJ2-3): EAGVAQSPRYKIIEKRQSVAFWCNPISGHATLYWYQQILGQGPKLLIQFQNNGVVDDSQLPKDRFSAERLKGVDSTLKIQPAKLEDSAVYLCASSFYGAADTQYFGPGTRLTVL.

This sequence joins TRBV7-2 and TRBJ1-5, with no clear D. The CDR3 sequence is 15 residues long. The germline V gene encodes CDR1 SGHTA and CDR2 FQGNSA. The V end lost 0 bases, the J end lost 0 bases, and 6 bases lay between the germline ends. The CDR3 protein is CASSLAGYSNQPQHF. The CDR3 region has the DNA TGTGCCAGCAGCTTAGCGGGATATAGCAATCAGCCCCAGCATTTT.

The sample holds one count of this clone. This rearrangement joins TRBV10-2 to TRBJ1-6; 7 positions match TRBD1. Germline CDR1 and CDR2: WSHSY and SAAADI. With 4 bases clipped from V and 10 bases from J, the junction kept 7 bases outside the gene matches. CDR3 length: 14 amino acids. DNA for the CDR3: TGCGCCAGCAGTGTCGAGGGGGCTGAGTCACCCCTCCACTTT. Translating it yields CASSVEGAESPLHF.

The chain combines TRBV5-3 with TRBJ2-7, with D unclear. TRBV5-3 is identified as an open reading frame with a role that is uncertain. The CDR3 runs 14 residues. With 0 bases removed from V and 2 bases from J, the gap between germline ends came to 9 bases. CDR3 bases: TGTGCCAGAAGCTTGGCCCGGACGGCCTACGAGCAGTACTTC. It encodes CARSLARTAYEQYF.

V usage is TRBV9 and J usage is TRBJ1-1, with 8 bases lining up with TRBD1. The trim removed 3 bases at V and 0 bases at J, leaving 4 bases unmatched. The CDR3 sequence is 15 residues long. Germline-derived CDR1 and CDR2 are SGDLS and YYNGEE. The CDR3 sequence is CASSAQGAMNTEAFF. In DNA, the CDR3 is TGTGCCAGCAGCGCGCAGGGGGCTATGAACACTGAAGCTTTCTTT.

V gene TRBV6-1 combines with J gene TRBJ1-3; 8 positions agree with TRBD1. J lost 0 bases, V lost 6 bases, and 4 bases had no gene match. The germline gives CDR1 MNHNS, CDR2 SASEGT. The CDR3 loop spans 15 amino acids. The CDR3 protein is CASRNGQGSGNTIYF. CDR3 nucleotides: TGTGCCAGCAGAAACGGACAGGGCTCTGGAAACACCATATATTTT.

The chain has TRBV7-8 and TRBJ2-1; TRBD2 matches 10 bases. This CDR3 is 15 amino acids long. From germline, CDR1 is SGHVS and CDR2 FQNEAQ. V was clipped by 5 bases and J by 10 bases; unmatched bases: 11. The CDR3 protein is CASSRPVAGGGEQFF. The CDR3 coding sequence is TGTGCCAGCAGCCGACCGGTAGCGGGGGGAGGGGAGCAGTTCTTC.

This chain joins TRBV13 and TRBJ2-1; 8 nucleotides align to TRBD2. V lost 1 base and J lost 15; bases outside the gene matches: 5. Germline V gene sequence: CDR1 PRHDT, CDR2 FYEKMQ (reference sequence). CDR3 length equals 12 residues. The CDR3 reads CASSLAGGGMFF. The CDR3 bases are TGTGCCAGCAGCTTAGCTGGCGGGGGGATGTTCTTC.

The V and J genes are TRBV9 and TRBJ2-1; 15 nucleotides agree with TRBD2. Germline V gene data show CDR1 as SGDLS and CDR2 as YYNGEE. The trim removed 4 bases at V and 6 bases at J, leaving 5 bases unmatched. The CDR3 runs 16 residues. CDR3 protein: CASSSRTSGGVNEQFF. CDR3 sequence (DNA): TGTGCCAGCAGCTCCCGGACTAGCGGGGGGGTCAATGAGCAGTTCTTC.

The CDR3 DNA is TGCGCCAGCAGCTCCCCCGACAGGGTCAGGGGTCAAGAGACCCAGTACTTC. Its translation is CASSSPDRVRGQETQYF. The V gene is TRBV5-1, the J gene TRBJ2-5; 7 bases are shared with TRBD1. The CDR3 has 17 residues. The germline V gene encodes CDR1 SGHRS and CDR2 YFSETQ. V dropped 3 bases and J dropped 2; count of bases not matched to a gene: 13.

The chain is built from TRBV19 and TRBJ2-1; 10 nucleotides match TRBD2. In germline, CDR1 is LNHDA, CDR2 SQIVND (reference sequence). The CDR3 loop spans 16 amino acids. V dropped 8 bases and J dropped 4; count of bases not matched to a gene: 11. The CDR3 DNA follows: TGTGCCAGTCGAGGGGCTAGCGGGGGCCTTTACAATGAGCAGTTCTTC. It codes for CASRGASGGLYNEQFF.

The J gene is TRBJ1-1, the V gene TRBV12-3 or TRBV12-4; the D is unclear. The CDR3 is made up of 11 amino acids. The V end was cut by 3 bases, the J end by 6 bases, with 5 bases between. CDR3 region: CASSFGSEAFF. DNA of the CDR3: TGTGCCAGCAGTTTTGGCTCTGAAGCTTTCTTT.

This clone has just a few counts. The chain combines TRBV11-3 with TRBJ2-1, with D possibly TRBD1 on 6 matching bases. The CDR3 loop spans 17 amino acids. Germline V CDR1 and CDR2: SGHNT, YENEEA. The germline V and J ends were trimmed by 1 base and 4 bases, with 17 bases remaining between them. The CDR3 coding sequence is TGTGCCAGCAGCTTAGGTGGCAGGGGTACAACTTACAATGAGCAGTTCTTC. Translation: CASSLGGRGTTYNEQFF.

CDR3 region: CAWSVAGGTPNQPQHF. The CDR3 DNA follows: TGTGCCTGGAGTGTAGCAGGGGGCACCCCCAATCAGCCCCAGCATTTT. This chain connects TRBV30 to TRBJ1-5, with 8 bases matching TRBD1. The germline gives CDR1 GTSNPN, CDR2 SVGIG (reference sequence). The length of the CDR3 is 16 residues. J lost 3 bases, V lost 0 bases, and 7 bases had no gene match.